This TCR beta chain was sequenced in a study of blood T cell repertoires in COVID-19. Across the whole study: The analysed material was cDNA or gDNA that came from T cells, B-cell-depleted T cells, or PBMCs.

Authors' data handling: Using reference gene primer amplification, nucleated cell counts were estimated. Only in-frame clones appear in the TCRdb table, and some are missing; sequencing was by immunoSEQ multiplex PCR. V and J calls and clone size are copied from that table; D and trimming were computed from the DNA. The table lists about 43,000 clones, roughly four fifths of them singletons. Material: peripheral blood. The TCR originated in an older woman with acute or convalescent COVID-19.

The CDR3 sequence is CASSISGQPQHF. CDR3 in DNA: TGTGCCAGTAGTATCTCAGGTCAGCCCCAGCATTTT. The chain combines TRBV19 with TRBJ1-5; D ambiguous. Germline CDR1 is LNHDA and CDR2 is SQIVND (reference sequence). The V end was cut by 3 bases, the J end by 6 bases, with 6 bases between. The CDR3 has 12 amino acids. The variable domain in full, with the rest retrieved from reference TRBV19 and TRBJ1-5, is DGGITQSPKYLFRKEGQNVTLSCEQNLNHDAMYWYRQDPGQGLRLIYYSQIVNDFQKGDIAEGYSVSREKKESFPLTVTSAQKNPTAFYLCASSISGQPQHFGDGTRLSIL.